The next 2 T cell receptor beta chains were all read from a single sample in a study of cytomegalovirus exposure and HLA in healthy donors. PCR primers comprised 60 Vbeta and 13 Jbeta primers. Clones were sequenced by immunoSEQ multiplex PCR, and TCRdb holds only the in-frame ones, with some missing. This table holds tens of thousands of clones. The sequencing input was PBMCs. These receptors were taken from a woman aged 40 to 50 in good health and CMV-seropositive.

The chain recombines TRBV30 with TRBJ1-2; the D gene is possibly TRBD1 (5 bases). CDR1 is GTSNPN and CDR2 is SVGIG in the germline V gene (reference sequence). This CDR3 spans 13 amino acids. Trimming removed 3 bases from V and 2 bases from J, with 10 bases in between. The CDR3 DNA reads as TGTGCCTGGAGCAAAGGGGCGAACTATGGCTACACCTTC. Its translation: CAWSKGANYGYTF.

The V and J genes are TRBV7-2 and TRBJ2-7; D perhaps matches TRBD2 (6 bases). This CDR3 spans 15 amino acids. The V and J ends lost 1 base and 7 bases respectively, with 17 bases between them. The germline gives CDR1 SGHTA, CDR2 FQGNSA. The CDR3 reads CASSLGGSGGGEQYF. The CDR3 region has the DNA TGTGCCAGCAGCTTAGGAGGTAGCGGAGGAGGGGAGCAGTACTTC. The variable domain in full, completed from reference TRBV7-2 and TRBJ2-7, reads GAGVSQSPSNKVTEKGKDVELRCDPISGHTALYWYRQSLGQGLEFLIYFQGNSAPDKSGLPSDRFSAERTGGSVSTLTIQRTQQEDSAVYLCASSLGGSGGGEQYFGPGTRLTVT.